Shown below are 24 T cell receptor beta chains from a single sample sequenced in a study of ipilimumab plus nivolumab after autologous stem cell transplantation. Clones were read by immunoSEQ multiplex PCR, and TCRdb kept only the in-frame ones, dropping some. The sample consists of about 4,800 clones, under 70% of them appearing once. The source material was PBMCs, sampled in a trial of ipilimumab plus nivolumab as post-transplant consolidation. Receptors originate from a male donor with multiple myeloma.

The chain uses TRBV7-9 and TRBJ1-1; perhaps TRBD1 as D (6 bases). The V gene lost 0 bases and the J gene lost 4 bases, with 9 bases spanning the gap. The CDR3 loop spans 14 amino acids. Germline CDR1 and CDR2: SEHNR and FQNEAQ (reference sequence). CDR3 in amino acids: CASSLAGGPTEAFF. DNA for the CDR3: TGTGCCAGCAGCTTAGCCGGGGGGCCCACTGAAGCTTTCTTT. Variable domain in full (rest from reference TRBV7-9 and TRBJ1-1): DTGVSQNPRHKITKRGQNVTFRCDPISEHNRLYWYRQTLGQGPEFLTYFQNEAQLEKSRLLSDRFSAERPKGSFSTLEIQRTEQGDSAMYLCASSLAGGPTEAFFGQGTRLTVV.

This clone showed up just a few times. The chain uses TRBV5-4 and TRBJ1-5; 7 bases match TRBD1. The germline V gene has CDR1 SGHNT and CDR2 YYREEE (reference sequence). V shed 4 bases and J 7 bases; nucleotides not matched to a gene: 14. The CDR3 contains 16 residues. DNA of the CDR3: TGTGCCAGCAGCCGGGGAATTGGACAGGCAGGGCAGCCCCAGCATTTT. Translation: CASSRGIGQAGQPQHF.

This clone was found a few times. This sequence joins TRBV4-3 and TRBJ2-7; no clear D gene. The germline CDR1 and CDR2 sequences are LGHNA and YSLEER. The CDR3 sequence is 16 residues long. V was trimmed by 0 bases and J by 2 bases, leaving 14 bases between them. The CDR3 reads CASSQEGSGFPYEQYF. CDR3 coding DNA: TGCGCCAGCAGCCAAGAGGGGTCTGGGTTCCCCTACGAGCAGTACTTC.

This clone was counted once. The DNA of the CDR3 is TGCGCCAGCAGCCAAGATGTTTTAGCGAACACTGAAGCTTTCTTT. Its protein product is CASSQDVLANTEAFF. This rearrangement joins TRBV4-3 to TRBJ1-1; D gene unclear. V lost 0 bases, J lost 1 base, and 9 bases lay in between. Germline lookup yields CDR1 LGHNA and CDR2 YSLEER. The CDR3 spans 15 residues.

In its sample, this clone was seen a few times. The CDR3: CASSYPILAGGPWTGELFF. As DNA, the CDR3 is TGTGCCAGCAGCTACCCAATTCTAGCGGGGGGGCCGTGGACCGGGGAGCTGTTTTTT. The V call is TRBV7-9, the J call TRBJ2-2; 12 nucleotides line up with TRBD2. Germline V gene lookup returns CDR1 SEHNR and CDR2 FQNEAQ (reference sequence). With 4 bases clipped from V and 5 bases from J, the junction kept 14 bases outside the gene matches. This CDR3 has 19 amino acids.

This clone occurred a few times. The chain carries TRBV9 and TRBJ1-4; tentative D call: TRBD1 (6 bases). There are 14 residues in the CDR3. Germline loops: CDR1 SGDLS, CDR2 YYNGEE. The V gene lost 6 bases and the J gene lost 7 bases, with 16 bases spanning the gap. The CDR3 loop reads CASTPEGGGEKLFF. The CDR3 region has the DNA TGTGCCAGCACCCCGGAAGGGGGTGGTGAAAAACTGTTTTTT. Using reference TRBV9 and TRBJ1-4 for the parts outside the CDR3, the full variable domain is DSGVTQTPKHLITATGQRVTLRCSPRSGDLSVYWYQQSLDQGLQFLIQYYNGEERAKGNILERFSAQQFPDLHSELNLSSLELGDSALYFCASTPEGGGEKLFFGSGTQLSVL.

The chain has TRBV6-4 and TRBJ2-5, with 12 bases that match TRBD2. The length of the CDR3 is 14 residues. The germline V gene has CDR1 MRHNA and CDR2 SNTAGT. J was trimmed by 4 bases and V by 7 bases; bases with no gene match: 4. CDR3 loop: CASTLAGGLETQYF. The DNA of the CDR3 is TGTGCCAGCACCCTAGCGGGAGGGCTAGAGACCCAGTACTTC.

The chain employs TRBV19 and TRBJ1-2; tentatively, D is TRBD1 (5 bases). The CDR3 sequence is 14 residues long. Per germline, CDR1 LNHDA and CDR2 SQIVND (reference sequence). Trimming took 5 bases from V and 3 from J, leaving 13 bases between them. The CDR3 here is CASSPPTAYYGYTF. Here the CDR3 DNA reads TGTGCCAGTAGTCCGCCGACAGCCTACTATGGCTACACCTTC.

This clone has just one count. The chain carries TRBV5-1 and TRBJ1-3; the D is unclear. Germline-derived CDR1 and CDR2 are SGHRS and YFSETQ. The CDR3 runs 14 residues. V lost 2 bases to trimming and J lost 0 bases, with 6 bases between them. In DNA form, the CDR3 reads TGCGCCAGCAGCTTAAGCGTCTCTGGAAACACCATATATTTT. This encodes CASSLSVSGNTIYF.

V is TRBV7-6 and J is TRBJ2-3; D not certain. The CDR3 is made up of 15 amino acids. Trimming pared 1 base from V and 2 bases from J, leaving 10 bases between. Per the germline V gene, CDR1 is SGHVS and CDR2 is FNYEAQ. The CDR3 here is CASSLDPTYTDTQYF. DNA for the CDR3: TGTGCCAGCAGCTTAGATCCCACGTACACAGATACGCAGTATTTT.

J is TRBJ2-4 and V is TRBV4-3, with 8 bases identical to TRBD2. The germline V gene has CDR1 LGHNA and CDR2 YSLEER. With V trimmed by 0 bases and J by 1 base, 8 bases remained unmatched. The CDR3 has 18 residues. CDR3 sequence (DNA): TGCGCCAGCAGCCAAGACCCTACTAGCGGTGGGGCCAAAAACATTCAGTACTTC. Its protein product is CASSQDPTSGGAKNIQYF.

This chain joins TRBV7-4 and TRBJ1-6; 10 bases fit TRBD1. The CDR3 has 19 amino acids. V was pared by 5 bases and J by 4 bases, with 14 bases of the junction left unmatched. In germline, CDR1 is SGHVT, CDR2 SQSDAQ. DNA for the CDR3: TGTGCCAGCAGCCACCGGGACAGGGGCCTCGGGCCGTATAATTCACCCCTCCACTTT. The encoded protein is CASSHRDRGLGPYNSPLHF.

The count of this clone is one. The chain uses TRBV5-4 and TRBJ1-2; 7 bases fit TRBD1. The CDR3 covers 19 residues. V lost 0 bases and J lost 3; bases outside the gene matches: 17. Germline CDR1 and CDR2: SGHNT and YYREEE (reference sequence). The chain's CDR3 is CASSLEGGYRGSRHYGYTF. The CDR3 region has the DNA TGTGCCAGCAGCTTGGAGGGAGGGTACAGGGGCTCGCGTCACTATGGCTACACCTTC.

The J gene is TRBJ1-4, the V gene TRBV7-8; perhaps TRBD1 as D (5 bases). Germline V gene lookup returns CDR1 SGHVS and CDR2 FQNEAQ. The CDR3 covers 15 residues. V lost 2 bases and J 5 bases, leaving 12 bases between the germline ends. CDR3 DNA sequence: TGTGCCAGCAGCTTACGGGGGAGTTTAAATGAAAAACTGTTTTTT. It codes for CASSLRGSLNEKLFF.

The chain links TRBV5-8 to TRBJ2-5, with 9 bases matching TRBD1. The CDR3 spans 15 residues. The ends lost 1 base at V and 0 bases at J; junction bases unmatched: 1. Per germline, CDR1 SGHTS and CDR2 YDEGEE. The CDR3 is CASSLWDRDQETQYF. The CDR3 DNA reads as TGTGCCAGCAGCTTGTGGGACAGGGACCAAGAGACCCAGTACTTC.

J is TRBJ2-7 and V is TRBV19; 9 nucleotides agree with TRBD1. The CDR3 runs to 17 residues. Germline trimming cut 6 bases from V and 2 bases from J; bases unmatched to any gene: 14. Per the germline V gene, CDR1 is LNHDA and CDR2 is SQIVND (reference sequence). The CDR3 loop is CASSSGKQGARTYEQYF. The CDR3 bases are TGTGCCAGTAGCTCCGGGAAACAGGGGGCAAGGACCTACGAGCAGTACTTC.

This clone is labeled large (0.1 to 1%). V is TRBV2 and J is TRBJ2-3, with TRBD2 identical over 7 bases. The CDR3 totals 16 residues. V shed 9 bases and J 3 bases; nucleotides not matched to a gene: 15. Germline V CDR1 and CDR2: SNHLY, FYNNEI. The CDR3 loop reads CASLWPGGGPTDTQYF. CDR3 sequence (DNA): TGTGCCAGTCTCTGGCCCGGGGGAGGGCCGACAGATACGCAGTATTTT.

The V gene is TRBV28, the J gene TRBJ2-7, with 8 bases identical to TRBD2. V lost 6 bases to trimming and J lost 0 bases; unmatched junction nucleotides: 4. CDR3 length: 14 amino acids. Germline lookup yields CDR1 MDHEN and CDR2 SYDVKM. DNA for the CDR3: TGTGCCAGCAGAACTAGCGGAAACTCCTACGAGCAGTACTTC. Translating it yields CASRTSGNSYEQYF.

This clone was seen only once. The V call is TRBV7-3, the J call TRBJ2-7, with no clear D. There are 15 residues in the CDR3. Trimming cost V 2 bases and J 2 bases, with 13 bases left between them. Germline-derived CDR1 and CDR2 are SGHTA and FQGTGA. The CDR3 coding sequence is TGTGCCAGCAGCTTAGGGCAGGTGGTACCCTACGAGCAGTACTTC. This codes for CASSLGQVVPYEQYF.

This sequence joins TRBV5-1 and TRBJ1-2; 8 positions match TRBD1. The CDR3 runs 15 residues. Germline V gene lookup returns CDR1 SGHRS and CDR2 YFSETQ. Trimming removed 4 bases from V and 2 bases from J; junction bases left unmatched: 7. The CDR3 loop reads CASSEGQVVNYGYTF. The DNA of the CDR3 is TGCGCCAGCAGCGAGGGACAGGTGGTAAACTATGGCTACACCTTC.

The CDR3 DNA is TGTGCCAGCAGCTCTGTCGGGACCAGCGGCGGTGAGCAGTTCTTC. This codes for CASSSVGTSGGEQFF. The V gene is TRBV7-2, the J gene TRBJ2-1; possibly TRBD1 or TRBD2 for D (5 bases each). The CDR3 spans 15 residues. V was pared by 4 bases and J by 9 bases, with 19 bases between. Germline CDR1 and CDR2: SGHTA and FQGNSA. The full variable domain, in which reference TRBV7-2 and TRBJ2-1 provide the parts outside the CDR3, is GAGVSQSPSNKVTEKGKDVELRCDPISGHTALYWYRQSLGQGLEFLIYFQGNSAPDKSGLPSDRFSAERTGGSVSTLTIQRTQQEDSAVYLCASSSVGTSGGEQFFGPGTRLTVL.

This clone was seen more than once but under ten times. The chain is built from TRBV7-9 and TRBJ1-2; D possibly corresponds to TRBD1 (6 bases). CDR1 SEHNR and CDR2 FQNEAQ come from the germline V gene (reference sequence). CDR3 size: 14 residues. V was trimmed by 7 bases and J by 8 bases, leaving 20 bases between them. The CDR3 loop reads CASTFLGQGRGYTF. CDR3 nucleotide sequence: TGTGCCAGCACCTTTTTGGGGCAGGGGAGAGGCTACACCTTC.

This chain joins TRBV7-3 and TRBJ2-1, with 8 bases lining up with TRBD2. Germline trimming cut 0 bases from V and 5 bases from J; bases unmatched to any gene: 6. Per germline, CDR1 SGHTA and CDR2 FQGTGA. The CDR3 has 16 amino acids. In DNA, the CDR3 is TGTGCCAGCAGCTTAACGTACGGGGGGGCCAACAATGAGCAGTTCTTC. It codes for CASSLTYGGANNEQFF.

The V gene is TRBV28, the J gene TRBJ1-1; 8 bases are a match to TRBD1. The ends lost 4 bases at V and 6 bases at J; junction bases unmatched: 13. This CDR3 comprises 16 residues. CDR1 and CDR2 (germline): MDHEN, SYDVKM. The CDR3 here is CASSSPTGGLGPEAFF. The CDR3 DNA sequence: TGTGCCAGCAGTTCCCCCACAGGGGGGCTTGGGCCTGAAGCTTTCTTT.